This TCR beta chain was profiled in a study of T cell repertoires in cytomegalovirus infection. Study-wide context: CMV infection together with matching HLA type was indicated by public TCR beta signatures. Study outcomes and limitations: HLA-C-restricted, CMV-specific TCR beta clonotypes were dominant ex vivo.

One entry per CDR3 protein, called by TCRdb with MiXCR from the reads. The sample carries approximately 990,000 distinct CDR3 sequences, around 30% recorded once. This clonotype was counted only a few times. Its antigen remains unidentified. Germline trimming cut 5 bases from V and 2 bases from J; bases unmatched to any gene: 4. The CDR3 sequence is 15 residues long. CDR1 MNHEY and CDR2 SVGAGI come from the germline V gene. The receptor comes from a human donor in good health (CMV status not recorded). Some clones in this sample may be carry-over from other donors' samples. Sequenced here: cultured CD8+ T cells from PBMCs, sampled from culture after CMV antigen stimulation. The chain employs TRBV6-5 and TRBJ1-5; 9 bases map to TRBD1. CDR3: CASSRDRDGNQPQHF. The CDR3 DNA reads TGTGCCAGCAGTCGGGACAGGGACGGCAATCAGCCCCAGCATTTT.